The rows below give T cell receptor beta chains drawn from one sample of a study of T cell responses to AZD1222 COVID-19 vaccine. TCRdb keeps only in-frame clones here, not all; method: immunoSEQ multiplex PCR. The repertoire holds some 140,000 clones, with less than 90% as singletons. The sample consisted of peripheral blood, taken on day 0 of AZD1222 vaccination. Receptor source: an adult in good health. The CDR3 runs from the conserved cysteine through the conserved F or W. The order of the fields is V gene, J gene, CDR3 protein.

V gene: TRBV5-4
J gene: TRBJ2-3
CDR3 protein: CASSLQGATDTQYF

V gene: TRBV4-3
J gene: TRBJ1-3
CDR3 protein: CASSQVRTSGNTIYF

V gene: TRBV5-6
J gene: TRBJ1-5
CDR3 protein: CASSLRMTGNQPQHF

V gene: TRBV27
J gene: TRBJ2-3
CDR3 protein: CASSLMTGVDTQYF

V gene: TRBV4-3
J gene: TRBJ2-5
CDR3 protein: CASSQDKETQYF

V gene: TRBV2
J gene: TRBJ2-1
CDR3 protein: CASSDEGGARNEQFF

V gene: TRBV18
J gene: TRBJ1-1
CDR3 protein: CASSSERRTEAFF

V gene: TRBV10-3
J gene: TRBJ1-1
CDR3 protein: CATRGGGGTEAFF

V gene: TRBV3-1/TRBV3-2
J gene: TRBJ2-3
CDR3 protein: CASSRSIERTDTQYF

V gene: TRBV6-5
J gene: TRBJ1-1
CDR3 protein: CASSYGSRTSLTEAFF

V gene: TRBV2
J gene: TRBJ1-1
CDR3 protein: CASSPSEGDTEAFF

V gene: TRBV7-2
J gene: TRBJ2-2
CDR3 protein: CANTKDTGELFF

V gene: TRBV5-1
J gene: TRBJ2-5
CDR3 protein: CASIQGGSPGETQYF

V gene: TRBV6-5
J gene: TRBJ2-1
CDR3 protein: CASSFTTGITYNEQFF

V gene: TRBV7-8
J gene: TRBJ2-2
CDR3 protein: CASSLIGRAAGELFF

V gene: TRBV5-5
J gene: TRBJ1-4
CDR3 protein: CASSARGGFGEKLFF

V gene: TRBV19
J gene: TRBJ1-2
CDR3 protein: CASSKTDSYGYTF

V gene: TRBV11-2
J gene: TRBJ1-5
CDR3 protein: CASSSGPSQPQHF

V gene: TRBV28
J gene: TRBJ1-4
CDR3 protein: CASSAPGQGDQKLFF

V gene: TRBV27
J gene: TRBJ2-4
CDR3 protein: CASRLTSGGAVAKNIQYF

V gene: TRBV28
J gene: TRBJ2-3
CDR3 protein: CASTWIVWTNGTDTQYF

V gene: TRBV2
J gene: TRBJ1-2
CDR3 protein: CASLPDRGNYGYTF

V gene: TRBV15
J gene: TRBJ1-4
CDR3 protein: CATSREGGQKNEKLFF

V gene: TRBV4-3
J gene: TRBJ1-1
CDR3 protein: CASSQANLGGLNTEAFF

V gene: TRBV9
J gene: TRBJ1-1
CDR3 protein: CASSVGEGYNTEAFF